This T cell receptor beta chain was sequenced during a study of cytomegalovirus exposure and HLA in healthy donors. Overall study context: In an earlier analysis, 90 million to 130 million unique TCR beta sequences were found from some 200 million T cells. Study-level findings and limits: Across HLA loci, a later analysis found differing TCR association rates, with DRB1 most and HLA-C fewest. Most TCR beta V segments were productive about 87% or about 30% of the time in an earlier analysis.

PCR involved 60 Vbeta and 13 Jbeta primers. Clones were sequenced by immunoSEQ multiplex PCR, and TCRdb holds only the in-frame ones, with some missing. In all, the sample yields 200,000 or so clones. Germline-derived CDR1 and CDR2 are LNHDA and SQIVND (reference sequence). V gave up 10 bases and J gave up 6 bases, with 21 bases separating them. The CDR3 loop spans 14 amino acids. Worth noting for this clone: Its cognate antigen is unknown.

The sample taken for sequencing was PBMCs. The rearrangement links TRBV19 to TRBJ1-1; no clear D. The sequence derives from a boy younger than 18 in good health and CMV-seronegative. The CDR3 sequence: CATYGRGFDAEAFF. The CDR3 region has the DNA TGTGCCACCTATGGGAGAGGGTTTGACGCTGAAGCTTTCTTT.